This T cell receptor (beta chain) was identified in a study of T cell repertoires in cytomegalovirus infection (dated by TCRdb to between 2018 and 2021). Regarding the research as a whole: Alongside well-studied HLA-B-restricted epitopes, the peptide stimulations were aimed at recently identified HLA-C-restricted CMV epitopes, whose presentation resists viral immunomodulation. Donor HLA type was relevant to the analysis, because carriage of CMV infection together with the matching HLA type was indicated by public TCR beta signatures.

The paper's findings and limits, for the study overall: In both this cohort and an independent cohort of 352 donors, the cumulative frequency of public TCR beta family members distinguished carriers of CMV infection plus the relevant HLA type. In the ex vivo response, HLA-C-restricted CMV-specific TCR beta clonotypes were dominant, and in two of eight donors the single most frequent clonotype came from this HLA-C-restricted group.

Trimming removed 2 bases from V and 0 bases from J, leaving 7 bases between the germline ends. The CDR3 contains 14 residues, cysteine and phenylalanine counted. The only DNA kept is the CDR3, 42 bases in frame from the first base. The sequencer listed for this sample is Illumina HiSeq 1500. TCRdb trimmed public reads at Q25 via fastp, called clones via MiXCR and kept in-frame beta chains. Every CDR3 protein is listed once, alongside the most common genes and DNA of its rows. The sample has 750,000 to 950,000 distinct CDR3 sequences on record, almost 30% of them singletons. The leading ten clones occupy around 12% of the sample. In its sample, this clonotype was seen a few times. This receptor's antigen is unknown. There are no base qualities to consult, and no much larger clone falls within one base. In the paper's terms, the treatment or condition label means: in vitro stimulation with specific CMV peptide epitopes to enrich CMV-specific T cells.

Sequenced material: cultured CD8+ T cells from PBMCs, taken from culture after CMV antigen stimulation. The TCR was taken from a human donor in good health (CMV status not recorded). Some clones in this sample may be carry-over from other donors' samples. Recombination connected TRBV12-3 or TRBV12-4 to TRBJ1-2; too little of a D gene remains to name it. DNA sequence: TGTGCCAGCAGTTTACCAAGAGCTAACTATGGCTACACCTTC. It translates as CASSLPRANYGYTF.